The next 16 T cell receptor beta chains were all read from a single sample in a study of identical twins. TCRdb recomputed calls from the 5' RACE reads with MiXCR, one row per CDR3 protein. The sample holds 550,000 to 800,000 distinct CDR3 sequences; around 7.4% are singletons and the top ten take 1.6%. This sample also appeared in a second study, on yellow fever vaccine responses in identical twins.

Sequencing was carried out using PBMCs. The receptors originated from a woman under 30 in good health.

This clonotype appeared a few times. This chain connects TRBV20-1 to TRBJ2-3, with 9 nucleotides matching TRBD1. Trimming at V came to 6 bases and at J to 2 bases, leaving 9 bases not matched to a gene. CDR3 size: 15 residues. Germline assignment: CDR1 DFQATT and CDR2 SNEGSKA (reference sequence). Here the CDR3 reads CSADVGTGYTDTQYF. The CDR3 region has the DNA TGCAGTGCCGACGTTGGGACAGGGTACACAGATACGCAGTATTTT.

There are many counts of this clonotype. V is TRBV4-1 and J is TRBJ1-5; 8 bases line up with TRBD1. This CDR3 region has 14 residues. The V and J ends lost 5 bases and 3 bases, in that order; junction bases with no gene match: 3. Looked up from germline, CDR1 is MGHRA and CDR2 is YSYEKL. Here the CDR3 DNA reads TGCGCCAGCAGCGAACAGGGGGTCAATCAGCCCCAGCATTTT. Translating it yields CASSEQGVNQPQHF.

This rearrangement joins TRBV11-2 to TRBJ2-2, with unresolved D. Germline CDR1 and CDR2: SGHAT and FQNNGV. The CDR3 totals 15 residues. The germline V and J ends were trimmed by 5 bases and 5 bases, with 15 bases remaining between them. Here the CDR3 reads CASSPGFLRTGELFF. The CDR3 region has the DNA TGTGCCAGCAGCCCCGGGTTTCTGAGGACCGGGGAGCTGTTTTTT.

The chain links TRBV24-1 to TRBJ2-1, with D uncertain. V lost 0 bases, J lost 1 base, and 6 bases lay in between. The CDR3 loop spans 15 amino acids. Germline CDR1 KGHDR, CDR2 SFDVKD. CDR3 sequence (DNA): TGTGCCACCAGTGATTTGGCTGAATCCTACAATGAGCAGTTCTTC. Translated: CATSDLAESYNEQFF.

This clonotype occurred a few times. The chain is built from TRBV20-1 and TRBJ2-7, with 11 bases identical to TRBD2. V was pared by 1 base and J by 9 bases, with 11 bases of the junction left unmatched. This CDR3 comprises 15 residues. The germline V gene encodes CDR1 DFQATT and CDR2 SNEGSKA (reference sequence). The CDR3 DNA follows: TGCAGTGCTAGAGTGAAGGGTAGCGGGAGGGCCGCGCAGTACTTC. It yields the protein CSARVKGSGRAAQYF.

Only a few counts were recorded for this clonotype. This rearrangement joins TRBV4-1 to TRBJ2-1; 13 bases align to TRBD2. CDR1 and CDR2 from the germline V gene are MGHRA and YSYEKL. V dropped 5 bases and J dropped 8; count of bases not matched to a gene: 6. This CDR3 is 15 amino acids long. The DNA of the CDR3 is TGCGCCAGCAGCACGGGACTAGCGGGATTGGATGAGCAGTTCTTC. Its protein product is CASSTGLAGLDEQFF.

This sequence joins TRBV12-3 or TRBV12-4 and TRBJ1-6; weak D call: TRBD1 (6 bases). V lost 7 bases to trimming and J lost 6 bases, with 16 bases between them. This CDR3 region has 15 residues. The DNA of the CDR3 is TGTGCCAGCACCGAGGGGGGCAGACTTAATTCACCCCTCCACTTT. Translated: CASTEGGRLNSPLHF.

This clonotype was picked up a small number of times. The rearrangement uses TRBV20-1 and TRBJ2-3; 9 bases align to TRBD2. The CDR3 contains 17 residues. The ends lost 3 bases at V and 2 bases at J; junction bases unmatched: 12. Germline V gene lookup returns CDR1 DFQATT and CDR2 SNEGSKA (reference sequence). CDR3: CSASRGSGGPTTDTQYF. CDR3 bases: TGCAGTGCTAGTCGCGGTAGCGGGGGCCCCACCACAGATACGCAGTATTTT.

V and J are TRBV4-1 and TRBJ2-7, with 9 bases aligning to TRBD2. Germline V lookup: CDR1 MGHRA, CDR2 YSYEKL. The CDR3 spans 14 residues. Unmatched junction bases numbered 3, after V lost 4 bases and J lost 2 bases. The CDR3 nucleotides read TGCGCCAGCAGCCCCCAGCGGGAGGCCTACGAGCAGTACTTC. Amino acids: CASSPQREAYEQYF.

This clonotype came up a few times. The chain couples TRBV3-1 to TRBJ2-5, with 12 bases aligning to TRBD2. Germline lookup yields CDR1 LGHDT and CDR2 YNNKEL (reference sequence). The CDR3 runs 16 residues. Trimming removed 1 base from V and 5 bases from J; junction bases left unmatched: 5. The CDR3 DNA sequence: TGTGCCAGCAGCCAAGCCCTAGCGGGGGGGCAGGAGACCCAGTACTTC. Its translation: CASSQALAGGQETQYF.

This clonotype was counted many times. The rearrangement links TRBV28 to TRBJ2-3; a weak D match, TRBD2 (5 bases). The germline gives CDR1 MDHEN, CDR2 SYDVKM. The CDR3 spans 14 residues. The ends were cut back, 9 bases at V and 2 bases at J, with 15 bases in the middle. The CDR3 here is CASAGGLTTDTQYF. The CDR3, as DNA: TGTGCCAGTGCGGGCGGACTCACCACAGATACGCAGTATTTT.

The chain uses TRBV12-3 or TRBV12-4 and TRBJ1-5; D gene ambiguous. This CDR3 has 15 amino acids. Between the trimmed V and J ends, which lost 7 bases and 5 bases, there was a span of 18 bases. Written as DNA, the CDR3 is TGTGCCAGCACTAATTCCGACACCACTTATCAGCCCCAGCATTTT. As protein: CASTNSDTTYQPQHF.

This chain uses TRBV6-5 with TRBJ2-3; TRBD2 might be the D (6 bases). Germline loops: CDR1 MNHEY, CDR2 SVGAGI. Trimming stripped 0 bases from V and 9 bases from J, with 13 bases between. The CDR3 runs 14 residues. The CDR3 protein is CASSYSGGKVTQYF. In DNA form, the CDR3 reads TGTGCCAGCAGTTACTCCGGGGGAAAGGTGACGCAGTATTTT.

This clonotype was recorded a few times. The rearrangement links TRBV6-1 to TRBJ2-7; D is possibly TRBD1 or TRBD2 (6 bases each). The CDR3 runs to 15 residues. V gave up 7 bases and J gave up 3 bases, with 19 bases separating them. The V gene's germline CDR1 is MNHNS and CDR2 SASEGT. DNA for the CDR3: TGTGCCAGCACCTCTGGAGGGGGGCAGCACTACGAGCAGTACTTC. It specifies CASTSGGGQHYEQYF.

This clonotype was observed at least ten times. The chain carries TRBV6-5 and TRBJ1-2; D not resolved. Germline V gene lookup returns CDR1 MNHEY and CDR2 SVGAGI. The CDR3 is 11 amino acids. V dropped 6 bases and J dropped 8 bases, with 10 bases sitting between them. CDR3 residues: CASSGVRGYTF. The CDR3, as DNA: TGTGCCAGCAGCGGGGTTAGGGGCTACACCTTC.

This clonotype was seen ten or more times. J is TRBJ2-7 and V is TRBV24-1; perhaps TRBD1 as D (7 bases). This CDR3 contains 12 residues. Trimming stripped 3 bases from V and 7 bases from J, with 9 bases between. In germline, CDR1 is KGHDR, CDR2 SFDVKD. CDR3 sequence reads: CATSDAGQEQYF. The CDR3 nucleotides read TGTGCCACCAGTGATGCGGGACAGGAGCAGTACTTC.